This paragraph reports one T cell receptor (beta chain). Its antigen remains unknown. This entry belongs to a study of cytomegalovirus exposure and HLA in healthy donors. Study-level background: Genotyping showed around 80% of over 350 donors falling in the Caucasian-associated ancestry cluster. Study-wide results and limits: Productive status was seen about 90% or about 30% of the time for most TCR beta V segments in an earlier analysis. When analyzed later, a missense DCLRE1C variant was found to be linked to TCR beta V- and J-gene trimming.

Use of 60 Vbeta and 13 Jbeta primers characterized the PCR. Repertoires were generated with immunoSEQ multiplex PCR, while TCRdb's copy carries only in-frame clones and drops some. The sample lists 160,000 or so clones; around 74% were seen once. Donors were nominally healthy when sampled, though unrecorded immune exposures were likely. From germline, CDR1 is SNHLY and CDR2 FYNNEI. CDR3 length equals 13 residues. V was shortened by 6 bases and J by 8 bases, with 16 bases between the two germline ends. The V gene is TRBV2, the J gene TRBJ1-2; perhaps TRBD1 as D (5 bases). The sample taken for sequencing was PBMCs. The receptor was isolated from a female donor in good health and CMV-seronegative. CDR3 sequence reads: CASSAGTITGYTF. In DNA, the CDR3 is TGTGCCAGCAGCGCCGGGACTATAACCGGCTACACCTTC.